Detailed here is one T cell receptor beta chain. This specimen belongs to a study of blood T cell repertoires in COVID-19. Study-wide background: Sources were T cells, B-cell-depleted T cells, or PBMCs; the material itself was cDNA or gDNA.

Methods used by the authors: Researchers report that nucleated cell counts were estimated from reference gene primer amplification. Sequencing was performed with immunoSEQ multiplex PCR; in TCRdb, only in-frame clones are kept and a portion is missing. The V and J calls and clone size come from that table; D and trimming were worked out from the DNA. Of a few hundred thousand clones in the sample, 89% were seen once. The germline V and J ends were trimmed by 1 base and 2 bases, with 10 bases remaining between them. The CDR3 covers 14 residues. Germline values: CDR1 GTSNPN, CDR2 SVGIG (reference sequence).

This receptor was obtained from a man aged 50-60 years with acute or convalescent COVID-19. Input material: peripheral blood. V and J are TRBV30 and TRBJ2-3, with unresolved D. The DNA of the CDR3 is TGTGCCTGGAGTGAACTGGGCTTCACAGATACGCAGTATTTT. Encoded protein: CAWSELGFTDTQYF.